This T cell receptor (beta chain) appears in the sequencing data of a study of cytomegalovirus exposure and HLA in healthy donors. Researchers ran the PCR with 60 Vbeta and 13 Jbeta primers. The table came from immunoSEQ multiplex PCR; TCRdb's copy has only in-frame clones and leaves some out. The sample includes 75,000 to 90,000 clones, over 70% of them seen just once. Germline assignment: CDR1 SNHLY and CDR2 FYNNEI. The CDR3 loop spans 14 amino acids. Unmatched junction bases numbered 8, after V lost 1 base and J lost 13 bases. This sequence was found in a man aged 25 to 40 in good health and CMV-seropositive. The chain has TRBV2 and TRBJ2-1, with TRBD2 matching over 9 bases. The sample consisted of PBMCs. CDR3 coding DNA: TGTGCCAGCAGTGAAGAGGCGGGGGGGTATCTTCAGTTCTTC. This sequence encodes CASSEEAGGYLQFF.